Below, 20 T cell receptor beta chains from the same sample are listed, as sequenced in a study of Ad26.COV2.S vaccination and SARS-CoV-2 variants. Indicated treatment: 19 received Ad26.COV2.S at low or high dose, single or two shots; several received placebo; per-sample allocation not given. Specimen acquisition occurred on day 63 following the initial vaccine or placebo injection. Method: immunoSEQ multiplex PCR; TCRdb's copy keeps in-frame clones and lacks some. This sample has a few hundred thousand clones; around 91% occur once, and the top ten carry more than 3.5%. Here the sequenced sample was peripheral blood, taken in a trial of Ad26.COV2.S vaccine versus placebo. These receptors were taken from a person between 18 and 65 years old who received the Ad26.COV2.S COVID-19 vaccine or a placebo.

The V and J genes are TRBV11-2 and TRBJ2-1; perhaps TRBD2 as D (5 bases). This CDR3 comprises 16 residues. The V and J ends lost 4 bases and 8 bases respectively, with 21 bases between them. Germline loops: CDR1 SGHAT, CDR2 FQNNGV. The CDR3 loop is CASSSYAGLTGHEQFF. For the CDR3, the DNA is TGTGCCAGCAGCTCCTATGCGGGCTTAACCGGACATGAGCAGTTCTTC.

The rearrangement joins TRBV19 to TRBJ2-1; D is ambiguous. This CDR3 is 13 amino acids long. V was cut by 5 bases and J by 3 bases, with 8 bases left in between. Germline CDR1 LNHDA, CDR2 SQIVND (reference sequence). CDR3 region: CASSPPNYNEQFF. The CDR3 coding sequence is TGTGCCAGTAGTCCCCCTAACTACAATGAGCAGTTCTTC.

The J gene is TRBJ2-1, the V gene TRBV11-2; D gene uncertain. Between the trimmed V and J ends, which lost 3 bases and 0 bases, there was a span of 15 bases. Germline CDR1 is SGHAT and CDR2 is FQNNGV. CDR3 length: 17 residues. As DNA, the CDR3 is TGTGCCAGCAGCTTGTTCCGTAGGAGCAGCTCCTACAATGAGCAGTTCTTC. Translation: CASSLFRRSSSYNEQFF.

The chain links TRBV4-2 to TRBJ2-7; D unclear. The V gene lost 1 base and the J gene lost 3 bases, with 4 bases spanning the gap. CDR1 and CDR2 (germline): LGHNA, YNFKEQ. The length of the CDR3 is 12 residues. CDR3 protein: CASSQGGYEQYF. In nucleotides, the CDR3 is TGTGCCAGCAGCCAAGGCGGCTACGAGCAGTACTTC.

The gene calls are TRBV5-1 and TRBJ2-3; maybe TRBD2 (5 bases). Deletions cut 4 bases from V and 5 bases from J, with 17 bases between. The CDR3 extends over 15 amino acids. Per germline, CDR1 SGHRS and CDR2 YFSETQ. The CDR3 spells CASSPGKGSGDTQYF. The CDR3 bases are TGCGCCAGCAGCCCGGGAAAAGGTAGTGGAGATACGCAGTATTTT.

V and J are TRBV28 and TRBJ2-5; TRBD1 matches at 9 bases. Germline V gene lookup returns CDR1 MDHEN and CDR2 SYDVKM. CDR3 length: 17 residues. Trimming took 7 bases from V and 2 from J; bases not matched to a gene: 14. The CDR3: CASTGTGLWYPQETQYF. CDR3 nucleotide sequence: TGTGCCAGCACCGGGACAGGGTTATGGTACCCACAAGAGACCCAGTACTTC.

The rearrangement uses TRBV19 and TRBJ2-1; TRBD1 matches at 8 bases. The CDR3 is 14 amino acids. Germline CDR1 reads LNHDA; CDR2 reads SQIVND (reference sequence). V lost 7 bases, J lost 6 bases, and 8 bases stayed unmatched. The CDR3 loop is CASKSRQGFNEQFF. CDR3 bases: TGTGCCAGTAAGTCCCGACAGGGGTTCAATGAGCAGTTCTTC.

This chain links TRBV14 with TRBJ2-5, with a possible D match to TRBD2 (5 bases). Germline V lookup: CDR1 SGHDN, CDR2 FVKESK. Trimming removed 6 bases from V and 5 bases from J, with 19 bases in between. This CDR3 spans 15 amino acids. This CDR3 reads CASSLLSPGRETQYF. CDR3 nucleotide sequence: TGTGCCAGCAGTCTCCTCTCGCCGGGAAGGGAGACCCAGTACTTC.

CDR3 in amino acids: CASSTTVGGFIPGELFF. DNA of the CDR3: TGCGCCAGCAGCACGACGGTCGGAGGCTTCATACCTGGGGAGCTGTTTTTT. The chain carries TRBV5-1 and TRBJ2-2; D is possibly TRBD2 (5 bases). CDR3 size: 17 residues. Germline CDR1 SGHRS, CDR2 YFSETQ. Trimming took 4 bases from V and 8 from J, leaving 24 bases between them.

This clone has more than one count but fewer than ten. V is TRBV27 and J is TRBJ1-4; D is unclear. Germline V gives CDR1 MNHEY, CDR2 SMNVEV (reference sequence). V was shortened by 3 bases and J by 0 bases, with 5 bases between the two germline ends. The CDR3 runs 14 residues. This chain's CDR3 is CASSLSTTNEKLFF. Written as DNA, the CDR3 is TGTGCCAGCAGTTTGTCCACAACTAATGAAAAACTGTTTTTT.

The chain uses TRBV9 and TRBJ1-3; tentative D call: TRBD1 (5 bases). This CDR3 region has 19 residues. Per germline, CDR1 SGDLS and CDR2 YYNGEE. V was shortened by 0 bases and J by 0 bases, with 19 bases between the two germline ends. Here the CDR3 reads CASSVGRLAGRNSGNTIYF. Here the CDR3 DNA reads TGTGCCAGCAGCGTAGGGAGGTTGGCAGGGAGGAACTCTGGAAACACCATATATTTT.

The chain employs TRBV15 and TRBJ2-7; 9 nucleotides align to TRBD1. Germline V gene lookup returns CDR1 LNHNV and CDR2 YYDKDF (reference sequence). The CDR3 spans 12 residues. V lost 5 bases and J lost 10; bases outside the gene matches: 6. The CDR3 DNA reads TGTGCCACCAGCGAAGGGACAGGGACTCAGTACTTC. Amino acids: CATSEGTGTQYF.

This clone showed up just once. The rearrangement joins TRBV4-3 to TRBJ2-7; maybe TRBD1 (6 bases). Germline V gene data show CDR1 as LGHNA and CDR2 as YSLEER. This CDR3 is 15 amino acids long. Trimming cost V 1 base and J 1 base, with 11 bases left between them. Here the CDR3 DNA reads TGCGCCAGCAGCCAAGTTCAGGGGCCTTCCTACGAGCAGTACTTC. Translation: CASSQVQGPSYEQYF.

The V gene is TRBV4-1, the J gene TRBJ2-3; no clear D gene. The CDR3 consists of 14 residues. Trimming stripped 6 bases from V and 1 base from J, with 11 bases between. Germline V CDR1 and CDR2: MGHRA, YSYEKL. The DNA of the CDR3 is TGCGCCAGCAGTTATGGGAAGCGCACAGATACGCAGTATTTT. As protein: CASSYGKRTDTQYF.

This chain connects TRBV18 to TRBJ1-5; no clear D. The V and J ends lost 3 bases and 2 bases respectively, with 8 bases between them. The CDR3 runs to 14 residues. The germline V gene encodes CDR1 KGHSH and CDR2 LQKENI. CDR3 protein: CASSPSSGNQPQHF. DNA of the CDR3: TGTGCCAGCTCACCTTCTTCGGGCAATCAGCCCCAGCATTTT.

The chain couples TRBV30 to TRBJ1-2; D not certain. CDR1 is GTSNPN, CDR2 SVGIG, per germline (reference sequence). The V end lost 1 base, the J end lost 8 bases, and 11 bases lay between the germline ends. The CDR3 is made up of 12 amino acids. The CDR3, as DNA: TGTGCCTGGAGTGACCGGGAAGTGGGCTACACCTTC. Amino acids: CAWSDREVGYTF.

The J gene is TRBJ2-7, the V gene TRBV5-1, with 8 bases matching TRBD1. The CDR3 is made up of 12 amino acids. The germline CDR1 and CDR2 sequences are SGHRS and YFSETQ. Trimming removed 5 bases from V and 6 bases from J; junction bases left unmatched: 4. This CDR3 reads CASRGQGAEQYF. The CDR3 DNA follows: TGCGCCAGCAGAGGGCAGGGGGCCGAGCAGTACTTC.

V gene TRBV7-2 combines with J gene TRBJ2-3, with D perhaps TRBD1 or TRBD2 (5 bases each). The length of the CDR3 is 13 residues. Germline CDR1 SGHTA, CDR2 FQGNSA. V lost 11 bases and J lost 2, with 14 bases in between. CDR3 nucleotide sequence: TGTGCCGGAACCGGGACCCCCACAGATACGCAGTATTTT. Its protein is CAGTGTPTDTQYF. Full variable domain (rest looked up from reference TRBV7-2 and TRBJ2-3): GAGVSQSPSNKVTEKGKDVELRCDPISGHTALYWYRQSLGQGLEFLIYFQGNSAPDKSGLPSDRFSAERTGGSVSTLTIQRTQQEDSAVYLCAGTGTPTDTQYFGPGTRLTVL.

The chain has TRBV28 and TRBJ1-2; no reliable D call. This CDR3 comprises 10 residues. Trimming cost V 3 bases and J 6 bases, with 2 bases left between them. In germline, CDR1 is MDHEN, CDR2 SYDVKM. CDR3 protein: CASSFDGYTF. The DNA of the CDR3 is TGTGCCAGCAGTTTTGATGGCTACACCTTC.

The chain has TRBV18 and TRBJ2-3; D may be TRBD2 (6 bases). Trimming took 3 bases from V and 2 from J, leaving 15 bases between them. Germline loops: CDR1 KGHSH, CDR2 LQKENI. The CDR3 length is 16 residues. The CDR3 bases are TGTGCCAGCTCACCCCGACTAGAAGACTTCACAGATACGCAGTATTTT. Translating it yields CASSPRLEDFTDTQYF.